This T cell receptor beta chain was found in a study of shared clonotypes between healthy human individuals (dated by TCRdb to the early 2020s). At the level of the whole study: The cohort included a few men and a couple of women between 18 and 49 years of age. To increase sequencing depth and limit assay-specific biases, TCR repertoire library preparation and sequencing were carried out by different laboratories using diverse techniques. Leukapheresis yielded between about 0.85 and 10 billion PBMCs per donor. To estimate repertoire size and how much clonotype sharing occurs between individuals, the study deeply sequenced the blood TCR repertoires of five healthy adults. Per donor, three plates each were used for CD4 naive and CD4 memory, two for CD8 naive, and one for CD8 memory. Overall results and qualifications from the work: Compared with non-shared clonotypes, the clonotypes found in all four sorted-subset donors had higher generation probabilities. Because the study included a small number of donors, the genetic and exposure-history diversity represented was limited. Sharing across a handful of donors was observed for roughly 5.4% of naive CD4, about 4% of naive CD8, 2.3% of memory CD4, and roughly 0.4% of memory CD8 clonotypes. Pairwise subsampling led to the expectation that sequencing depth would affect the degree of clonotype sharing among donors. Estimated clonotype richness was generally larger for naive than for memory subsets. Only blood was sampled, and tissue TCR repertoires likely differ from those in blood. Incomplete sequencing was indicated by rarefaction of sorted-subset datasets, despite the large sequencing depth.

The donors were healthy, HIV-negative adults with no recently reported acute infections or vaccinations. Every donor was a Caucasian adult residing in Nashville, Tennessee, USA. CD4+ T cells were enriched by magnetic negative selection, after which naive cells were positively selected on CD45RA and the negative fraction was taken as the memory subset. After blood collection by leukapheresis, PBMCs were isolated using Ficoll-Histopaque density gradient centrifugation and then cryopreserved in the vapor phase of liquid nitrogen. Analytical flow cytometry was used to check the purity and quantity of every magnetically sorted T cell population. Each sorted fraction had its genomic DNA isolated and then quantified by UV absorbance on a Nanodrop 2000c. TCR CDR3 regions were amplified from genomic DNA by multiplex PCR using the deep immunoSEQ assay. Extracted genomic DNA from each cell subset was spread evenly across all wells of several immunoSEQ 96-well plates, with each plate serving as a replicate. For sorted subsets, 200 to 250 ng genomic DNA, equal to tens of thousands of T cell genomes, was loaded into each replicate PCR. Purified libraries were measured with a Qubit 3.0 fluorometer, size-checked on a Bioanalyzer 2100, and measured again with the KAPA Library Quantification kit. Every immunoSEQ 96-well plate was sequenced on a dedicated single-read 150-cycle Illumina NextSeq 550 flow cell. The authors processed their data as follows. Because only junctional sequences without quality scores were contained in the immunoSEQ output, filtering matching that applied to full-length reads could not be performed. To assign V/J genes and CDR3, sequences were annotated against IMGT germline references using PyIR, a Python wrapper for IgBLAST v1.9. Reads were filtered out if the reads had weak V/J assignments (E-value above 1e-6), no CDR3, stop codons, out-of-frame junctions, or ambiguous translated residues. V3J clonotypes were defined as sequences sharing an identical inferred V gene, J gene, and CDR3 amino acid sequence. To compute the percentage overlap between repertoires, the number of shared unique clonotypes was divided by the size of the smaller repertoire. Repertoire richness was assessed with RTK rarefaction, the Chao1 estimator, and Recon v2.1 estimates of unobserved clonotypes. Generation probabilities for all TCRbeta clonotypes obtained by the gDNA method from four donors were computed using OLGA. The immuneACCESS repertoire file appears here via TCRdb, limited to in-frame rearrangements. These files lack a portion of the clones; in checked studies, under half of the deficit traces to unresolved V genes, and the cause of the others is not known. From that table come the V and J calls and clone size; the DNA was used to work out D and trimming. The sample table lists 950,000 to 1,300,000 clones, roughly 80% of them with a count of one. The ten largest clonotypes hold 1.4% to 1.5% of the sample.

In the germline V gene (reference sequence), CDR1 corresponds to GTSNPN and CDR2 to SVGIG. V and J lose 3 bases and 4 bases, and a span of 12 bases separates them. Reading from cysteine to phenylalanine, the CDR3 counts 13 amino acids. Solely the CDR3 DNA is kept, with 39 bases framed from the first base. With regard to this clone: It lacks a known antigen. Base qualities are missing; no much larger clone stands one base away.

The sample consisted of memory CD4+ T cells sorted from blood. The cell subset or site label here, explained by the study, means: CD45RA-negative fraction. The TCR originated in a man younger than 30 in good health. The rearrangement joined TRBV30 to TRBJ2-5, with an unclear D gene assignment. The DNA sequence reads TGTGCCTGGAGCTTGAGAGACGGAGAGACCCAGTACTTC. It translates as CAWSLRDGETQYF.